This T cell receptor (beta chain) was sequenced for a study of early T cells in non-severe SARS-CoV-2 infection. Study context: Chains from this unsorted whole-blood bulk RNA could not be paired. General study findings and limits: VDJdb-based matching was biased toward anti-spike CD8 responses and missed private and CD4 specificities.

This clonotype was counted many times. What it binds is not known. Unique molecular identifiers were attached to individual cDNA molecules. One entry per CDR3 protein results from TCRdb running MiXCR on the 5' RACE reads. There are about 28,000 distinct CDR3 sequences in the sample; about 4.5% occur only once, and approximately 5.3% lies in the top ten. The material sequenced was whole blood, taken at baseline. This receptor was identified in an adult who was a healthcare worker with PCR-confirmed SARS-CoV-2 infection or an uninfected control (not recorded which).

The CDR3 DNA follows: TGTGCCAGCAGCTTGGGAGCGGGGGGTCTTAATGAGCAGTTCTTC. Protein product: CASSLGAGGLNEQFF. The genes are TRBV7-6 and TRBJ2-1; 9 nucleotides line up with TRBD2. V trimming: 3 bases; J trimming: 7 bases; junction bases outside the gene matches: 7. CDR1 is SGHVS, CDR2 FNYEAQ, per germline. The CDR3 has 15 amino acids.